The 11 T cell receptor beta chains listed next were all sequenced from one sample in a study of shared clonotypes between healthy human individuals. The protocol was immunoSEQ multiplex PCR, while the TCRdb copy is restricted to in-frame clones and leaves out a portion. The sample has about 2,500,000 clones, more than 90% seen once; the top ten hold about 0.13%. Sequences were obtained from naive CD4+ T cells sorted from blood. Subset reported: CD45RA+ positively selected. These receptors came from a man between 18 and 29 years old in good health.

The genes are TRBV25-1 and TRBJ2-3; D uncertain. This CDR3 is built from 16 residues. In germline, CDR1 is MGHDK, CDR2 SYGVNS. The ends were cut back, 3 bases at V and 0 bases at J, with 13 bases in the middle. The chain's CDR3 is CASSDITRASTDTQYF. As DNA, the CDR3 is TGTGCCAGCAGTGACATAACTCGTGCTAGCACAGATACGCAGTATTTT.

CDR3 DNA sequence: TGTGCCAGCAGCATAGGTGGGTATGAGCAGTTCTTC. Its protein product is CASSIGGYEQFF. This chain uses TRBV7-9 with TRBJ2-1; no clear D gene. In germline, CDR1 is SEHNR, CDR2 FQNEAQ (reference sequence). CDR3 length equals 12 residues. V was shortened by 5 bases and J by 8 bases, with 10 bases between the two germline ends.

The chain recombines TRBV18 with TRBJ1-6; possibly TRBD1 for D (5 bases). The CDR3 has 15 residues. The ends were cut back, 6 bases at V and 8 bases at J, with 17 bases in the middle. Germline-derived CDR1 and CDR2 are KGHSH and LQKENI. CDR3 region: CASSLSRVGDSPLHF. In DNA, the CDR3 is TGTGCCAGCTCTCTTAGCAGGGTTGGAGATTCACCCCTCCACTTT.

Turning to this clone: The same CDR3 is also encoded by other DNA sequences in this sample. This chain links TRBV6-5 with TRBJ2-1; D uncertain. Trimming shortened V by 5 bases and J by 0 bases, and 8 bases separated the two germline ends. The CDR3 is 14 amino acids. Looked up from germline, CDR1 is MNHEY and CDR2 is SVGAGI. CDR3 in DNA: TGTGCCAGCAGTAGAGGAAGCTCCTACAATGAGCAGTTCTTC. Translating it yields CASSRGSSYNEQFF.

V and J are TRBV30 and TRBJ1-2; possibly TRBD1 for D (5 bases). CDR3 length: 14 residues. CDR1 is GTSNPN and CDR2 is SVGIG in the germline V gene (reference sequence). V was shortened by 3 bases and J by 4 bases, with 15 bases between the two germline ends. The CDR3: CAWRGQGVGYGYTF. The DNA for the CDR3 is TGTGCCTGGAGGGGCCAGGGCGTAGGCTATGGCTACACCTTC.

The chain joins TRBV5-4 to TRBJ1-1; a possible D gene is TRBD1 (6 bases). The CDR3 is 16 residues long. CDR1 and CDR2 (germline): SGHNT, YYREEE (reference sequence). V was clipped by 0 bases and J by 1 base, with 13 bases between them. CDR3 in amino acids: CASSLGSGEANTEAFF. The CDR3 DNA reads TGTGCCAGCAGCTTGGGTTCAGGGGAGGCGAACACTGAAGCTTTCTTT.

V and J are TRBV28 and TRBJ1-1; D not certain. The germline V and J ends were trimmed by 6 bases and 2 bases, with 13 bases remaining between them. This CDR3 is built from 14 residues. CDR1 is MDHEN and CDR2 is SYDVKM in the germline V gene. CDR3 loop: CASSTPAINTEAFF. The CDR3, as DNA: TGTGCCAGCAGCACTCCAGCGATCAACACTGAAGCTTTCTTT.

The CDR3 spells CASSPRRGTGGYTF. The CDR3 DNA reads TGTGCCAGCAGCCCCAGGCGGGGGACCGGTGGCTACACCTTC. This chain connects TRBV7-2 to TRBJ1-2; a weak D match, TRBD1 (5 bases). Looked up from germline, CDR1 is SGHTA and CDR2 is FQGNSA. The CDR3 runs to 14 residues. V was trimmed by 5 bases and J by 7 bases, leaving 17 bases between them.

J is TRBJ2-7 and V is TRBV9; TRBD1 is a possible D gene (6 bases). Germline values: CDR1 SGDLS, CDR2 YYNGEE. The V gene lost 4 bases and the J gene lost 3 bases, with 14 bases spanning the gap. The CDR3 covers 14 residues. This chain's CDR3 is CASSPQVQGYEQYF. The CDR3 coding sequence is TGTGCCAGCAGCCCCCAGGTACAGGGCTACGAGCAGTACTTC. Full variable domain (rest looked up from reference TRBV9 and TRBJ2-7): DSGVTQTPKHLITATGQRVTLRCSPRSGDLSVYWYQQSLDQGLQFLIQYYNGEERAKGNILERFSAQQFPDLHSELNLSSLELGDSALYFCASSPQVQGYEQYFGPGTRLTVT.

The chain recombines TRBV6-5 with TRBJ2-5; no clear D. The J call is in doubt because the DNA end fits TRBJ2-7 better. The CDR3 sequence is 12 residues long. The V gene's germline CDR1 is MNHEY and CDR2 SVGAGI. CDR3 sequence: CASKTGGHEQYF. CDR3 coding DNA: TGTGCCAGTAAAACGGGTGGCCACGAGCAGTACTTC.

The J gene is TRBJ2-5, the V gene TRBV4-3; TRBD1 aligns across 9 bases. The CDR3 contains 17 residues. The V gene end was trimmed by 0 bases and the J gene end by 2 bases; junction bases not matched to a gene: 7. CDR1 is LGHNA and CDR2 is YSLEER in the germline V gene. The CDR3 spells CASSQDYKGTGQETQYF. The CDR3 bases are TGCGCCAGCAGCCAAGATTATAAGGGGACAGGGCAAGAGACCCAGTACTTC.